Each of the 20 T cell receptor beta chains below was sequenced from the same sample in a study of blood T cell repertoires in COVID-19. Sequencing used immunoSEQ multiplex PCR; TCRdb keeps in-frame clones, though not all of them. The top ten clones hold 0.63% of a sample with over 150,000 clones, approximately 86% of them seen once. Input material: peripheral blood. Every receptor here comes from a man in his 60s with COVID-19, enrolled during active disease.

The V gene is TRBV4-3, the J gene TRBJ1-6; 10 bases are a match to TRBD1. In germline, CDR1 is LGHNA, CDR2 YSLEER. The junction had 8 bases not matched to a gene; V was cut back by 3 bases and J by 9 bases. The CDR3 is 16 amino acids. The CDR3 protein is CASSQAAGQGFSPLHF. As DNA, the CDR3 is TGCGCCAGCAGCCAGGCAGCGGGACAGGGGTTTTCACCCCTCCACTTT.

CDR3 amino acids: CASTGQGGTGELFF. CDR3 nucleotide sequence: TGTGCCAGCACGGGTCAGGGTGGAACCGGGGAGCTGTTTTTT. This chain links TRBV7-2 with TRBJ2-2; a possible D gene is TRBD1 (5 bases). The CDR3 consists of 14 residues. V lost 7 bases and J lost 5, with 14 bases in between. CDR1 SGHTA and CDR2 FQGNSA come from the germline V gene.

V gene TRBV10-2 combines with J gene TRBJ1-3, with D perhaps matching TRBD1 (6 bases). The V gene lost 8 bases and the J gene lost 3 bases, with 11 bases spanning the gap. CDR3 length: 13 residues. Germline V gene data show CDR1 as WSHSY and CDR2 as SAAADI. CDR3 DNA: TGCGCCAGCTCGACAGGTTATGGAAACACCATATATTTT. The encoded protein is CASSTGYGNTIYF.

V gene TRBV10-3 combines with J gene TRBJ1-1; 7 bases map to TRBD1. After removal of 6 bases from V and 0 bases from J, the junction contained 4 bases not matched to a gene. CDR3 length equals 14 residues. Germline V CDR1 and CDR2: ENHRY, SYGVKD. CDR3 sequence (DNA): TGTGCCATCAGGTCCGGGACAGTGAACACTGAAGCTTTCTTT. This translates into CAIRSGTVNTEAFF.

J is TRBJ2-7 and V is TRBV27, with 8 bases aligning to TRBD2. V trimming: 5 bases; J trimming: 6 bases; junction bases outside the gene matches: 9. The CDR3 runs 14 residues. In germline, CDR1 is MNHEY, CDR2 SMNVEV (reference sequence). CDR3 in DNA: TGTGCCAGCAGTCCGATCGGGAGGGCCCCCGAGCAGTACTTC. Amino acids: CASSPIGRAPEQYF.

The rearrangement joins TRBV18 to TRBJ1-1, with TRBD1 identical over 8 bases. The CDR3 sequence is 15 residues long. After removal of 4 bases from V and 1 base from J, the junction contained 5 bases not matched to a gene. Germline lookup yields CDR1 KGHSH and CDR2 LQKENI. CDR3 nucleotide sequence: TGTGCCAGCTCACAGGGACAGGCGGCGAACACTGAAGCTTTCTTT. This encodes CASSQGQAANTEAFF.

The chain is built from TRBV6-1 and TRBJ2-1, with 12 bases lining up with TRBD2. The CDR3 has 15 amino acids. Germline lookup yields CDR1 MNHNS and CDR2 SASEGT. V lost 3 bases and J lost 9; bases outside the gene matches: 6. This CDR3 is CASSESSGRAVEQFF. CDR3 sequence (DNA): TGTGCCAGCAGTGAGTCTAGCGGGAGGGCCGTTGAGCAGTTCTTC.

The rearrangement uses TRBV7-9 and TRBJ1-1; D might be TRBD1 (5 bases). The CDR3 extends over 15 amino acids. Trimming pared 3 bases from V and 0 bases from J, leaving 11 bases between. Per the germline V gene, CDR1 is SEHNR and CDR2 is FQNEAQ (reference sequence). The CDR3 sequence is CASSFRGSVNTEAFF. Written as DNA, the CDR3 is TGTGCCAGCAGCTTTAGGGGAAGCGTGAACACTGAAGCTTTCTTT.

The chain employs TRBV30 and TRBJ2-4, with 9 bases identical to TRBD1. Losses at the gene ends were 5 bases for V and 2 bases for J; bases not matched to a gene: 19. The CDR3 has 19 amino acids. Germline V lookup: CDR1 GTSNPN, CDR2 SVGIG (reference sequence). In nucleotides, the CDR3 is TGTGCCTGGGGGAGGGATCCCTGGGGGACAGGGCTTCCCAAAAACATTCAGTACTTC. Protein: CAWGRDPWGTGLPKNIQYF.

The chain combines TRBV7-2 with TRBJ2-1; TRBD2 agrees at 11 bases. V lost 7 bases and J lost 6; bases outside the gene matches: 14. The CDR3 has 17 amino acids. The germline V gene encodes CDR1 SGHTA and CDR2 FQGNSA. In DNA form, the CDR3 reads TGTGCCAGCACCCTAAGAAGGGTGACTAGCGGGGTCAATGAGCAGTTCTTC. Residues: CASTLRRVTSGVNEQFF.

The rearrangement joins TRBV27 to TRBJ1-6; 12 bases are shared with TRBD1. Germline assignment: CDR1 MNHEY and CDR2 SMNVEV (reference sequence). CDR3 length equals 15 residues. V lost 7 bases to trimming and J lost 10 bases; unmatched junction nucleotides: 8. The CDR3 loop reads CASTPGTGGRSPLHF. CDR3 bases: TGTGCCAGCACCCCCGGGACAGGGGGCAGATCACCCCTCCACTTT.

The chain carries TRBV2 and TRBJ1-4, with TRBD1 identical over 8 bases. The CDR3 length is 16 residues. The V segment lost 5 bases and the J segment 0 bases; nucleotides outside the gene matches: 5. Germline values: CDR1 SNHLY, CDR2 FYNNEI. The CDR3 is CASSRDRKATNEKLFF. CDR3 in DNA: TGTGCCAGCAGTAGGGACAGGAAAGCAACTAATGAAAAACTGTTTTTT.

The rearrangement links TRBV3-1 (or the pseudogene TRBV3-2) to TRBJ2-7, with 8 bases identical to TRBD2. This CDR3 spans 13 amino acids. Germline V gives CDR1 LGHDT, CDR2 YNNKEL (reference sequence). V gave up 8 bases and J gave up 5 bases; unmatched junction bases: 8. CDR3 loop: CASLGLAGNEQYF. The CDR3 DNA reads as TGTGCCAGCCTAGGGTTAGCGGGGAACGAGCAGTACTTC.

This clone was seen a handful of times. The genes are TRBV7-8 and TRBJ1-5; unclear D gene. In germline, CDR1 is SGHVS, CDR2 FQNEAQ. The CDR3 loop spans 15 amino acids. V was clipped by 5 bases and J by 2 bases, with 13 bases between them. CDR3 DNA sequence: TGTGCCAGCAGCAGTCAGGTAGTGGGCAATCAGCCCCAGCATTTT. Translating gives CASSSQVVGNQPQHF.

The chain combines TRBV4-3 with TRBJ1-2; D is uncertain. Germline loops: CDR1 LGHNA, CDR2 YSLEER. Trimming pared 2 bases from V and 3 bases from J, leaving 10 bases between. This CDR3 comprises 14 residues. CDR3 in amino acids: CASSQTLSYYGYTF. The CDR3 bases are TGCGCCAGCAGCCAAACATTAAGTTACTATGGCTACACCTTC.

The genes are TRBV6-5 and TRBJ1-2; D is ambiguous. Germline lookup yields CDR1 MNHEY and CDR2 SVGAGI. This CDR3 has 16 amino acids. The V end was cut by 0 bases, the J end by 2 bases, with 13 bases between. CDR3 sequence reads: CASSYSPVTANYGYTF. The CDR3 DNA is TGTGCCAGCAGTTACTCGCCAGTCACCGCAAACTATGGCTACACCTTC.

This CDR3 is CASSLGAWDTQYF. The CDR3 region has the DNA TGTGCCAGCAGCTTAGGGGCTTGGGATACGCAGTATTTT. This chain joins TRBV11-2 and TRBJ2-3, with D hard to call. There are 13 residues in the CDR3. Looked up from germline, CDR1 is SGHAT and CDR2 is FQNNGV. The V and J ends lost 1 base and 6 bases respectively, with 8 bases between them. Looking up the rest from reference TRBV11-2 and TRBJ2-3 gives the full variable domain: EAGVAQSPRYKIIEKRQSVAFWCNPISGHATLYWYQQILGQGPKLLIQFQNNGVVDDSQLPKDRFSAERLKGVDSTLKIQPAKLEDSAVYLCASSLGAWDTQYFGPGTRLTVL.

The chain joins TRBV19 to TRBJ2-2, with 8 bases aligning to TRBD1. The CDR3 consists of 14 residues. With V trimmed by 7 bases and J by 1 base, 2 bases remained unmatched. Germline CDR1 is LNHDA and CDR2 is SQIVND (reference sequence). The CDR3 spells CASKGTGNTGELFF. The CDR3 bases are TGTGCCAGTAAAGGGACAGGGAACACCGGGGAGCTGTTTTTT. Supplemented by reference TRBV19 and TRBJ2-2, the full variable domain reads DGGITQSPKYLFRKEGQNVTLSCEQNLNHDAMYWYRQDPGQGLRLIYYSQIVNDFQKGDIAEGYSVSREKKESFPLTVTSAQKNPTAFYLCASKGTGNTGELFFGEGSRLTVL.

This clone was seen only once. The rearrangement uses TRBV5-1 and TRBJ2-1, with TRBD1 as a possible D gene (6 bases). The CDR3 totals 17 residues. Germline CDR1 reads SGHRS; CDR2 reads YFSETQ. The V gene lost 6 bases and the J gene lost 0 bases, with 19 bases spanning the gap. CDR3 sequence reads: CASTLRGTLNSYNEQFF. The CDR3 bases are TGCGCCAGCACCCTAAGAGGGACATTGAACTCCTACAATGAGCAGTTCTTC.

This CDR3 is CASSLNRGRANYGYTF. The CDR3 DNA follows: TGTGCCAGCAGCCTAAACAGGGGGCGGGCTAACTATGGCTACACCTTC. The chain uses TRBV7-2 and TRBJ1-2; 9 nucleotides align to TRBD1. Germline V gene data show CDR1 as SGHTA and CDR2 as FQGNSA. The junction had 7 bases not matched to a gene; V was cut back by 5 bases and J by 0 bases. The CDR3 covers 16 residues.